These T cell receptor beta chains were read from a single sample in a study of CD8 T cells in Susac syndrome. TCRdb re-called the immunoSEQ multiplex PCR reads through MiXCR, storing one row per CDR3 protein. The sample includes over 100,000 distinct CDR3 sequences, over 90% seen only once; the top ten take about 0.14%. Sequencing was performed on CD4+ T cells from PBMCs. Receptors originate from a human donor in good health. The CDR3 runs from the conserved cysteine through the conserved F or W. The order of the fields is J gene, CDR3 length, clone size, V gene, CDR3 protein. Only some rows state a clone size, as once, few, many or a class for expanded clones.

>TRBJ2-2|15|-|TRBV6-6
CASSAPGTSAGELFF
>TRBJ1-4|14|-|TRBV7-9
CASSRWGSNEKLFF
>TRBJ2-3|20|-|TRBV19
CASSISPRDARGQLADTQYF
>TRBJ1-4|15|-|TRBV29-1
CSVGIGRDRGEKLFF
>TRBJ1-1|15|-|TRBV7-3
CASSASRVGNTEAFF
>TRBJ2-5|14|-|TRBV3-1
CASTEDWDGETQYF
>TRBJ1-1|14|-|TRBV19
CASSPTVGSTEAFF
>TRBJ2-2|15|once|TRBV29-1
CSVAPGRTNTGELFF
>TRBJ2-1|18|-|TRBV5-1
CASRIGSSGRRVYNEQFF
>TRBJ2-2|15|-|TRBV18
CASSPRQGDTGELFF
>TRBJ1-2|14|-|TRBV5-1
CASSTEVSNYGYTF
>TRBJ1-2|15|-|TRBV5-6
CASSLATDHNYGYTF
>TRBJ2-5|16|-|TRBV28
CASSRGGGVGEETQYF
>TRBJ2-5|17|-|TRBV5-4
CASSPDRAGAVQETQYF
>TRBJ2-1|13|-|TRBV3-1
CASSPSASGEQFF